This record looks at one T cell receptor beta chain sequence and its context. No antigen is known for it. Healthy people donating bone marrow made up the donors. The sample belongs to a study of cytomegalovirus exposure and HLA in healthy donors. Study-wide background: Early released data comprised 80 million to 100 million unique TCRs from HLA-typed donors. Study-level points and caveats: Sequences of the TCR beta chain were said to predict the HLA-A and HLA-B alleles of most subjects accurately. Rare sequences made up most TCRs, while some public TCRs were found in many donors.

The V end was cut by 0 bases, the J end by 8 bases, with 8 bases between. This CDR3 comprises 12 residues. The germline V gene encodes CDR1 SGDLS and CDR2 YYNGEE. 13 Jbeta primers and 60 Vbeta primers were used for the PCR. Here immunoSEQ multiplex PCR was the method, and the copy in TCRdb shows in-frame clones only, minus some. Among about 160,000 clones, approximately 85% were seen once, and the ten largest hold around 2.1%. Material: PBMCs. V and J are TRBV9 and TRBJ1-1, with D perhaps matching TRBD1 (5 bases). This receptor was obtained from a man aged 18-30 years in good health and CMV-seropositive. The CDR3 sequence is CASSVVGGEAFF. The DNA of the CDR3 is TGTGCCAGCAGCGTAGTGGGGGGGGAAGCTTTCTTT.